The 20 T cell receptor beta chains given below trace back to one sample, sequenced in a study of cytomegalovirus exposure and HLA in healthy donors. Primers included in the PCR were 60 Vbeta and 13 Jbeta primers. Assay: immunoSEQ multiplex PCR; the TCRdb copy retains only in-frame clones and omits some. The profile shows 100,000 or so clones, roughly three quarters of them singletons. Specimen: PBMCs. All receptors derive from a man aged 40-49 years in good health and CMV-seronegative.

This clone showed up just once. The chain combines TRBV19 with TRBJ1-1; the D is unclear. Germline V gene sequence: CDR1 LNHDA, CDR2 SQIVND (reference sequence). Trimming pared 6 bases from V and 1 base from J, leaving 12 bases between. The CDR3 loop spans 14 amino acids. In nucleotides, the CDR3 is TGTGCCAGTAGGTACCTCGGTCAGAACACTGAAGCTTTCTTT. As protein: CASRYLGQNTEAFF.

The J gene is TRBJ2-1, the V gene TRBV7-9; 13 bases line up with TRBD2. Germline V lookup: CDR1 SEHNR, CDR2 FQNEAQ (reference sequence). The CDR3 extends over 16 amino acids. The V and J ends lost 1 base and 5 bases, in that order; junction bases with no gene match: 2. The DNA of the CDR3 is TGTGCCAGCAGCTTAGAGGGACTAGCGGGAAACAATGAGCAGTTCTTC. This encodes CASSLEGLAGNNEQFF.

The V gene is TRBV4-1, the J gene TRBJ2-5; 7 bases agree with TRBD1. Germline-derived CDR1 and CDR2 are MGHRA and YSYEKL. The CDR3 is 14 residues long. Trimming took 2 bases from V and 4 from J; bases not matched to a gene: 4. CDR3 DNA: TGCGCCAGCAGCCAAAGGACAGGCGTAGAGACCCAGTACTTC. The encoded protein is CASSQRTGVETQYF.

The chain has TRBV11-2 and TRBJ1-4; unclear D gene. This CDR3 contains 12 residues. V was pared by 4 bases and J by 8 bases, with 8 bases between. Germline loops: CDR1 SGHAT, CDR2 FQNNGV. CDR3 in DNA: TGTGCCAGCAGCTACCTCGGGGAAAAACTGTTTTTT. This codes for CASSYLGEKLFF.

In regard to this clone: The junction differs from germline at one of its ends, possibly a read error. The chain links TRBV7-7 to TRBJ2-5; 7 bases agree with TRBD1. In germline, CDR1 is SSHAT, CDR2 FNYEAQ (reference sequence). This CDR3 spans 15 amino acids. CDR3 in DNA: TGTGCTAGCAGCTGGGCAGGGGGTTTCCAAGAGACCCAGTACTTC. Protein product: CASSWAGGFQETQYF.

The CDR3 sequence: CASSKDRANTGELFF. CDR3 nucleotide sequence: TGTGCCAGCAGTAAAGACAGGGCGAACACCGGGGAGCTGTTTTTT. V gene TRBV28 combines with J gene TRBJ2-2; 7 nucleotides match TRBD1. Germline CDR1 reads MDHEN; CDR2 reads SYDVKM. The junction had 3 bases not matched to a gene; V was cut back by 5 bases and J by 0 bases. The CDR3 has 15 residues.

This chain joins TRBV2 and TRBJ2-5; 13 nucleotides agree with TRBD2. CDR1 SNHLY and CDR2 FYNNEI come from the germline V gene. This CDR3 has 17 residues. Trimming took 11 bases from V and 2 from J; bases not matched to a gene: 14. The CDR3 loop is CASTYGLAGVWQETQYF. In nucleotides, the CDR3 is TGTGCCTCCACGTACGGACTAGCGGGGGTGTGGCAAGAGACCCAGTACTTC.

The V and J genes are TRBV25-1 and TRBJ1-1; possibly TRBD1 for D (5 bases). The CDR3 runs 13 residues. Germline-derived CDR1 and CDR2 are MGHDK and SYGVNS. Trimming took off 3 bases at V and 4 bases at J, with 9 bases between the two ends. In nucleotides, the CDR3 is TGTGCCAGCAGTGAGGGACTGGGCACTGAAGCTTTCTTT. It specifies CASSEGLGTEAFF.

This chain connects TRBV11-2 to TRBJ2-7; 10 bases align to TRBD1. The CDR3 loop spans 15 amino acids. V lost 3 bases and J lost 1; bases outside the gene matches: 3. The germline V gene has CDR1 SGHAT and CDR2 FQNNGV. Written as DNA, the CDR3 is TGTGCCAGCAGCTTTGGGACAGGGGTTTCCTACGAGCAGTACTTC. Its protein is CASSFGTGVSYEQYF.

J is TRBJ2-1 and V is TRBV7-9, with D maybe TRBD2 (6 bases). This CDR3 spans 14 amino acids. Trimming cost V 4 bases and J 4 bases, with 11 bases left between them. Per germline, CDR1 SEHNR and CDR2 FQNEAQ (reference sequence). The CDR3 spells CASSWDGGYNEQFF. The CDR3, as DNA: TGTGCCAGCAGCTGGGACGGGGGTTACAATGAGCAGTTCTTC.

This chain connects TRBV5-1 to TRBJ2-1; 12 bases match TRBD2. This CDR3 spans 17 amino acids. Trimming at V came to 4 bases and at J to 4 bases, leaving 9 bases not matched to a gene. CDR1 SGHRS and CDR2 YFSETQ come from the germline V gene. In DNA form, the CDR3 reads TGCGCCAGCAGCCCTCCGGGACTAGCGGGCGGTTACAATGAGCAGTTCTTC. Translation: CASSPPGLAGGYNEQFF.

This CDR3 reads CASSLKTGGTEAFF. CDR3 bases: TGTGCCAGCAGCTTAAAGACAGGGGGAACTGAAGCTTTCTTT. The chain has TRBV7-6 and TRBJ1-1; 9 bases are shared with TRBD1. Germline-derived CDR1 and CDR2 are SGHVS and FNYEAQ. The CDR3 loop spans 14 amino acids. The J segment lost 5 bases and the V segment lost 2 bases, leaving 3 bases of the junction unmatched.

The V and J genes are TRBV30 and TRBJ2-1; 8 nucleotides line up with TRBD2. With V trimmed by 6 bases and J by 0 bases, 1 base remained unmatched. The CDR3 totals 13 residues. Germline V gene lookup returns CDR1 GTSNPN and CDR2 SVGIG (reference sequence). The CDR3 loop reads CACLAGSYNEQFF. The CDR3, as DNA: TGTGCCTGCCTAGCGGGCTCCTACAATGAGCAGTTCTTC. Filled out from reference TRBV30 and TRBJ2-1, the complete variable domain reads SQTIHQWPATLVQPVGSPLSLECTVEGTSNPNLYWYRQAAGRGLQLLFYSVGIGQISSEVPQNLSASRPQDRQFILSSKKLLLSDSGFYLCACLAGSYNEQFFGPGTRLTVL.

The rearrangement links TRBV4-2 to TRBJ1-5; TRBD1 is a possible D gene (5 bases). CDR1 LGHNA and CDR2 YNFKEQ come from the germline V gene. The CDR3 has 16 residues. V lost 2 bases, J lost 10 bases, and 21 bases lay in between. CDR3 bases: TGTGCCAGCAGCCAACACCCCGACCGGGGAGGGGAACCCCAGCATTTT. Its protein is CASSQHPDRGGEPQHF.

The chain recombines TRBV4-1 with TRBJ2-5; TRBD1 aligns across 8 bases. The end of the DNA aligns better with TRBJ2-7, so the J call may be wrong. Per the germline V gene, CDR1 is MGHRA and CDR2 is YSYEKL. CDR3 size: 15 residues. The CDR3 is CASSQRTGPGYEQYF. CDR3 bases: TGCGCCAGCAGCCAACGGACAGGGCCAGGCTACGAGCAGTACTTC.

The rearrangement links TRBV5-1 to TRBJ2-7, with D perhaps TRBD2 (6 bases). This CDR3 has 19 residues. The germline V gene encodes CDR1 SGHRS and CDR2 YFSETQ. V was clipped by 4 bases and J by 0 bases, with 26 bases between them. This CDR3 reads CASSDGSAAGSPSSYEQYF. CDR3 sequence (DNA): TGCGCCAGCAGCGACGGGAGTGCGGCAGGATCCCCCAGCTCCTACGAGCAGTACTTC. The variable domain in full, with the rest retrieved from reference TRBV5-1 and TRBJ2-7, is KAGVTQTPRYLIKTRGQQVTLSCSPISGHRSVSWYQQTPGQGLQFLFEYFSETQRNKGNFPGRFSGRQFSNSRSEMNVSTLELGDSALYLCASSDGSAAGSPSSYEQYFGPGTRLTVT.

The V gene is TRBV4-1, the J gene TRBJ1-2, with TRBD1 as a possible D gene (6 bases). The germline CDR1 and CDR2 sequences are MGHRA and YSYEKL. V was pared by 4 bases and J by 0 bases, with 15 bases between. CDR3 length: 16 amino acids. DNA of the CDR3: TGCGCCAGCAGCCTAATTACCAGGGGCACTAACTATGGCTACACCTTC. Translated: CASSLITRGTNYGYTF.

The rearrangement uses TRBV12-2 and TRBJ2-3; no DNA check was done on the table's D call, TRBD2. TRBV12-2 is designated a pseudogene. CDR3 size: 16 residues. CDR3 sequence: CASRLAGLAGADTQYF. DNA for the CDR3: TGTGCAAGTCGCTTAGCGGGACTAGCGGGAGCAGATACGCAGTATTTT.

Details on this clone: The same CDR3 arises from other DNA sequences in this sample as well. The chain combines TRBV7-3 with TRBJ2-3, with D hard to call. V was trimmed by 6 bases and J by 0 bases, leaving 4 bases between them. The CDR3 length is 12 residues. Germline CDR1 reads SGHTA; CDR2 reads FQGTGA. In DNA, the CDR3 is TGTGCCAGCAGTAGTAGCACAGATACGCAGTATTTT. Translating gives CASSSSTDTQYF.

The chain employs TRBV5-1 and TRBJ2-6; 10 bases fit TRBD1. The CDR3 is made up of 22 amino acids. The germline V gene encodes CDR1 SGHRS and CDR2 YFSETQ. Unmatched junction bases numbered 19, after V lost 4 bases and J lost 0 bases. The CDR3 sequence is CASSQFPGQGPSPSSGANVLTF. The DNA for the CDR3 is TGCGCCAGCAGCCAATTCCCGGGACAGGGGCCTTCCCCGAGCTCTGGGGCCAACGTCCTGACTTTC.